Listed below are T cell receptor beta chains from one sample, sequenced in a study of CD8 T cells in ankylosing spondylitis. TCRdb reprocessed the 5' RACE reads with MiXCR, giving one entry per CDR3 protein. The table includes 120,000 to 150,000 distinct CDR3 sequences, roughly 8.3% detected once. The sample consisted of synovial fluid, either unsorted or a sorted T cell fraction (not recorded which). The receptors shown here come from a male donor with ankylosing spondylitis. Each CDR3 is given without its conserved first and last residue. Each record gives: clone size, D gene, V gene, CDR3 protein. D genes are given only for firm matches. The size of a clone is reported for some rows only, either as once, few or many, or as a class for expanded clones.

>NA|NA|TRBV6-5
ASSYSFGLEGTQY
>few|NA|TRBV7-2
ASTPGASLQETQY
>many|NA|TRBV5-1
ASSEQDQTGELF
>many|NA|TRBV20-1
IIWDGVYGYT
>many|NA|TRBV5-1
ASSLEPEKNRRYGYT
>many|TRBD2|TRBV6-2/TRBV6-3
ASNGLAGGEQF
>many|TRBD1|TRBV5-6
ASSLTGATGELF
>NA|TRBD1|TRBV13
ASSLGFVGWDRESPAPYNEQF
>NA|NA|TRBV2
ASSGDSSYNSPLH
>many|NA|TRBV20-1
SARDTLSSYNEQF
>NA|NA|TRBV7-2
ASSLTGYGYT
>many|NA|TRBV7-9
ASSSGLSTRNEQF
>many|TRBD1|TRBV20-1
SARGDRGLLGDYEQY
>many|NA|TRBV5-1
ASSLGSTGELF
>NA|NA|TRBV5-1
ASSLNRIYNEQF
>few|NA|TRBV20-1
SARDGGGNQPQH
>once|NA|TRBV7-2
ASTTPKNNEQF
>NA|NA|TRBV6-2/TRBV6-3
ASSYELYQPQH
>many|TRBD1|TRBV20-1
SPRDRGFNTQY
>many|NA|TRBV7-9
ASSARRNQPQH
>many|NA|TRBV6-5
ASRPMGPQH
>many|NA|TRBV29-1
SVEDVRGNIQY
>few|NA|TRBV6-1
ASSRDGWGGYGYT
>few|NA|TRBV7-3
ASSLERGEKLF
>many|NA|TRBV28
ASSQTPLRAF
>many|NA|TRBV15
ATSSRKTTQY
>few|NA|TRBV6-6
ASKGLSPQH
>NA|NA|TRBV18
ASSSTGLAANTGELF
>many|NA|TRBV5-1
ASSMGPYEQY
>many|NA|TRBV28
ASSLGGRGSGQPQH
>few|NA|TRBV7-9
ASSYQGNGYT
>few|NA|TRBV5-1
ASSSPDRSTGELF
>NA|NA|TRBV15
ATSRDETGEQF
>NA|NA|TRBV4-2
ASSQGDGRYEQY
>NA|NA|TRBV7-2
ASSLLVGYGYT
>many|TRBD2|TRBV5-1
ASSLAGTSEETQY
>NA|TRBD2|TRBV20-1
SATTGIAGRNEQY
>few|TRBD1|TRBV6-5
ASSYSTAGTGGRQPQH
>many|NA|TRBV9
ASSPTPSSYNEQF
>many|NA|TRBV7-8
ASSFDRTNPNQPQH
>many|NA|TRBV10-3
ASSLPEDEQY
>many|NA|TRBV18
ASSPPNGNGIQY
>many|TRBD1|TRBV20-1
SARVSDRGLSYT
>NA|NA|TRBV2
ASSELGGLRLGKLF
>few|NA|TRBV9
ASSPRTSRGGGETQY
>few|NA|TRBV28
ASSGDGDATYEQY
>many|NA|TRBV27
ASSSLRGTNTEAF
>few|NA|TRBV5-1
ASSPRTASSYNEQF
>many|TRBD2|TRBV7-2
ASSISGGSYEQY
>medium-sized|TRBD1|TRBV11-1
ASSRRTGGDDTQY
>NA|TRBD2|TRBV5-7
ASGPGLAGVNTGELF
>many|NA|TRBV7-2
ASSYAADSYEQY
>few|TRBD1|TRBV28
ASRYKGAEGASGYT
>many|NA|TRBV7-9
ASSSPGLNYEQY
>NA|NA|TRBV4-2
ASSRVGSTDTQY
>NA|NA|TRBV20-1
SAPKLRDTGELF